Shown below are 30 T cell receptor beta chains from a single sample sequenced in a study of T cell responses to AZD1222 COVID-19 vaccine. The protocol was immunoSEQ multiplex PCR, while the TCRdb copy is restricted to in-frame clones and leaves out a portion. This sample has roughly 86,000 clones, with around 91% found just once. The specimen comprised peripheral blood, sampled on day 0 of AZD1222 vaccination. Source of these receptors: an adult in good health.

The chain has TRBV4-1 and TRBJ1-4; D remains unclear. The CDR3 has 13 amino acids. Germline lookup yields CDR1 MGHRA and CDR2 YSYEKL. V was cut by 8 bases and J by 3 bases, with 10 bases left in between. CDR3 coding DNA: TGCGCCAGCGGCCGCGGAGCTAATGAAAAACTGTTTTTT. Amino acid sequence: CASGRGANEKLFF.

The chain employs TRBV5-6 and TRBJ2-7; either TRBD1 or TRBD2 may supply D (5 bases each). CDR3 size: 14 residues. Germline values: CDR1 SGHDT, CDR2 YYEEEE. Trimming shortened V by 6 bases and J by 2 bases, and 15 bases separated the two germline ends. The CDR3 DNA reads TGTGCCAGCACCGGGGACGACGGCACCTACGAGCAGTACTTC. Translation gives CASTGDDGTYEQYF. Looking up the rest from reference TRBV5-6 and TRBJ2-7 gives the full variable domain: DAGVTQSPTHLIKTRGQQVTLRCSPKSGHDTVSWYQQALGQGPQFIFQYYEEEERQRGNFPDRFSGHQFPNYSSELNVNALLLGDSALYLCASTGDDGTYEQYFGPGTRLTVT.

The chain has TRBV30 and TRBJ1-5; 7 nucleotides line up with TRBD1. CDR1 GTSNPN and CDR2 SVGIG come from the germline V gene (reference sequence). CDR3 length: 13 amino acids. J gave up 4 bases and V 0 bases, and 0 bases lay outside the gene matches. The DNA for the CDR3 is TGTGCCTGGAGTGTACAGGGGAATCAGCCCCAGCATTTT. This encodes CAWSVQGNQPQHF.

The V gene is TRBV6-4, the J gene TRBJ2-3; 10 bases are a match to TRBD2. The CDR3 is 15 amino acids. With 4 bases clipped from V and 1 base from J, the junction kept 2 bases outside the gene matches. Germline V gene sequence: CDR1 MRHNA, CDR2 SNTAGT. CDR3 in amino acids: CASSVGTSGTDTQYF. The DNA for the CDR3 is TGTGCCAGCAGTGTAGGGACTAGCGGCACAGATACGCAGTATTTT.

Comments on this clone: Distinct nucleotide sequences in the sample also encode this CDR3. CDR3 sequence reads: CASSLEETQYF. DNA for the CDR3: TGCGCCAGCAGCTTGGAAGAGACCCAGTACTTC. The rearrangement uses TRBV5-1 and TRBJ2-5; D is uncertain. Trimming removed 0 bases from V and 3 bases from J, with 0 bases in between. The length of the CDR3 is 11 residues. Germline lookup yields CDR1 SGHRS and CDR2 YFSETQ.

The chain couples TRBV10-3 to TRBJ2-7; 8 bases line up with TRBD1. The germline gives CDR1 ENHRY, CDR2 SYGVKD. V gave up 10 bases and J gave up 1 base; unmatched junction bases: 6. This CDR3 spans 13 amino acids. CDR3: CATVGQESYEQYF. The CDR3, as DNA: TGTGCCACGGTGGGACAGGAATCCTACGAGCAGTACTTC.

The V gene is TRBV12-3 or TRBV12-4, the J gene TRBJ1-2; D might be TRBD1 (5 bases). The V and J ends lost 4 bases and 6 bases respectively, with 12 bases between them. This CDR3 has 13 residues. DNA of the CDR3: TGTGCCAGCAGTTGGGACCTCGGCAATGGCTACACCTTC. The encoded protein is CASSWDLGNGYTF.

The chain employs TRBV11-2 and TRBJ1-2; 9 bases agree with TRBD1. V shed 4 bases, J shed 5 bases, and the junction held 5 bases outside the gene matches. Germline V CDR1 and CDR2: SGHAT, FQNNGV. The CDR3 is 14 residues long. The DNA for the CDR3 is TGTGCCAGCAGCTCCGGGACAGGGTTTTATGGCTACACCTTC. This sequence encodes CASSSGTGFYGYTF.

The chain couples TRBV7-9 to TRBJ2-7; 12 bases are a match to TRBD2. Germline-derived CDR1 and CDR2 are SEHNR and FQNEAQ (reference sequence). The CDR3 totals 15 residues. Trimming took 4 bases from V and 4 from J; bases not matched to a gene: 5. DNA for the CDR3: TGTGCCAGCAGCTCGCAGACTAGCGGGAGTTACGAGCAGTACTTC. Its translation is CASSSQTSGSYEQYF. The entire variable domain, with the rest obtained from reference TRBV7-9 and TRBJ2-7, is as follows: DTGVSQNPRHKITKRGQNVTFRCDPISEHNRLYWYRQTLGQGPEFLTYFQNEAQLEKSRLLSDRFSAERPKGSFSTLEIQRTEQGDSAMYLCASSSQTSGSYEQYFGPGTRLTVT.

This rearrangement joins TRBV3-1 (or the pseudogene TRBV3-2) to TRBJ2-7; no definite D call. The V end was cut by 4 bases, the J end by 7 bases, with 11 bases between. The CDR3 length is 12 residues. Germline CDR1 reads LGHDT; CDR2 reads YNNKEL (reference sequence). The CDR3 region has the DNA TGTGCCAGCAGCCTCCTCGGGTATGAGCAGTACTTC. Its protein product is CASSLLGYEQYF.

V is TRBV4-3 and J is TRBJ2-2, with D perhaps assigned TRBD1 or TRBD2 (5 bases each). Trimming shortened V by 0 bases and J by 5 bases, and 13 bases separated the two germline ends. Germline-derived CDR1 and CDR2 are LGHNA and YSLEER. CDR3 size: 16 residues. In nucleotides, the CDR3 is TGCGCCAGCAGCCAAGAAACGGGGCGGTCGACCGGGGAGCTGTTTTTT. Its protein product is CASSQETGRSTGELFF.

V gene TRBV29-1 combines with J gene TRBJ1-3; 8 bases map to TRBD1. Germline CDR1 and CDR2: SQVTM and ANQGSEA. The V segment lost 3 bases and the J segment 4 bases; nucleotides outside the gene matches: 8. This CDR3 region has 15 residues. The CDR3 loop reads CSVDTTGVKGNTIYF. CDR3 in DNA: TGCAGCGTTGACACGACAGGGGTAAAGGGAAACACCATATATTTT.

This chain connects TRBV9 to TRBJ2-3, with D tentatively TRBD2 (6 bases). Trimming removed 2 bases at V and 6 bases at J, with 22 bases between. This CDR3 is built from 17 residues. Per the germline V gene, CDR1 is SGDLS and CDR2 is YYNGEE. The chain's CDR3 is CASSVSSGPTETDTQYF. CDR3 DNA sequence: TGTGCCAGCAGCGTGAGTAGCGGTCCTACGGAGACGGATACGCAGTATTTT.

In DNA form, the CDR3 reads TGTGCCAGCAGCGTTGGGACAGGAGGGAGCGAAAAACTGTTTTTT. Its protein product is CASSVGTGGSEKLFF. This sequence joins TRBV3-1 (or the pseudogene TRBV3-2) and TRBJ1-4; 8 bases are shared with TRBD1. This CDR3 is 15 amino acids long. The J segment lost 8 bases and the V segment lost 5 bases, leaving 10 bases of the junction unmatched. CDR1 and CDR2 from the germline V gene are LGHDT and YNNKEL (reference sequence).

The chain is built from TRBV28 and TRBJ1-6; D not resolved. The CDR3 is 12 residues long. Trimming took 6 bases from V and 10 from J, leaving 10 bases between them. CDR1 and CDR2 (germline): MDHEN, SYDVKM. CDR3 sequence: CASSAGWSPLHF. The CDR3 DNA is TGTGCCAGCAGCGCGGGATGGTCACCCCTCCACTTT.

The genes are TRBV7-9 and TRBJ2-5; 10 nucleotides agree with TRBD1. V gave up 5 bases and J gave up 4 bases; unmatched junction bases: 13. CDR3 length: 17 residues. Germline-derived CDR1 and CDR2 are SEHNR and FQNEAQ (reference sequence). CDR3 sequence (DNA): TGTGCCAGCAGCCCTGCCCGGGGACAGGGGCGGGGAGAGACCCAGTACTTC. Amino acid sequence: CASSPARGQGRGETQYF.

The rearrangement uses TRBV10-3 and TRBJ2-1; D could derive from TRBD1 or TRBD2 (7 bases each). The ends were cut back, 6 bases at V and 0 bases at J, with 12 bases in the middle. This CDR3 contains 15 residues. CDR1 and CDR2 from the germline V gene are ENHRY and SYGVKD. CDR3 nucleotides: TGTGCCATCAGGGGGGAGGGGGCCTCCTACAATGAGCAGTTCTTC. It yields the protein CAIRGEGASYNEQFF.

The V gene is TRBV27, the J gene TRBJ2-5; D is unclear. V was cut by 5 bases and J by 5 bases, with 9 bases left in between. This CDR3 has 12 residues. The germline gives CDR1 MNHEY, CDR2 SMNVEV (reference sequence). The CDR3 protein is CASSPSGETQYF. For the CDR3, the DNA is TGTGCCAGCAGTCCTTCCGGGGAGACCCAGTACTTC.

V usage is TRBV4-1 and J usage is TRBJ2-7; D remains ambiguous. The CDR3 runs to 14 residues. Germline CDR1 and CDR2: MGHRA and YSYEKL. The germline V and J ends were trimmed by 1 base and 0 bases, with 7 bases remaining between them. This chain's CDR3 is CASSQVTASYEQYF. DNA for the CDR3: TGCGCCAGCAGCCAAGTCACAGCCTCCTACGAGCAGTACTTC.

The CDR3 nucleotides are TGTGCCAGCAGTGGACTAGGCCTAGTGGGCAATCAGCCCCAGCATTTT. It codes for CASSGLGLVGNQPQHF. The chain uses TRBV27 and TRBJ1-5; D is undetermined. Trimming took 5 bases from V and 2 from J, leaving 16 bases between them. Germline CDR1 reads MNHEY; CDR2 reads SMNVEV (reference sequence). The CDR3 length is 16 residues.

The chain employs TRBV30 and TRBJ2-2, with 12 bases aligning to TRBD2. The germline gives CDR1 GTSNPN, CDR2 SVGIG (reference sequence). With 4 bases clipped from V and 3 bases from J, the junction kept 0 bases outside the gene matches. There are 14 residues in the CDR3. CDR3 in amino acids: CAWTSGRDTGELFF. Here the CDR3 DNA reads TGTGCCTGGACTAGCGGGAGGGACACCGGGGAGCTGTTTTTT. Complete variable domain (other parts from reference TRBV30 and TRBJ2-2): SQTIHQWPATLVQPVGSPLSLECTVEGTSNPNLYWYRQAAGRGLQLLFYSVGIGQISSEVPQNLSASRPQDRQFILSSKKLLLSDSGFYLCAWTSGRDTGELFFGEGSRLTVL.

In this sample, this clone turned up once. The CDR3 region has the DNA TGCGCCAGCAGCCAAGAACGTTTGACGGGACAGGGGGGCTCGAACACTGAAGCTTTCTTT. Residues: CASSQERLTGQGGSNTEAFF. V is TRBV4-1 and J is TRBJ1-1; 11 bases are a match to TRBD1. Unmatched junction bases numbered 13, after V lost 0 bases and J lost 1 base. The CDR3 totals 20 residues. Germline CDR1 is MGHRA and CDR2 is YSYEKL.

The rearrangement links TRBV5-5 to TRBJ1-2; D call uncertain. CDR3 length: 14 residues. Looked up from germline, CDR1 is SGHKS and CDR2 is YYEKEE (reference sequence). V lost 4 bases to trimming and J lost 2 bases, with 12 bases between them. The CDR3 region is CASSLDPVNYGYTF. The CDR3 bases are TGTGCCAGCAGCCTGGATCCGGTGAACTATGGCTACACCTTC.

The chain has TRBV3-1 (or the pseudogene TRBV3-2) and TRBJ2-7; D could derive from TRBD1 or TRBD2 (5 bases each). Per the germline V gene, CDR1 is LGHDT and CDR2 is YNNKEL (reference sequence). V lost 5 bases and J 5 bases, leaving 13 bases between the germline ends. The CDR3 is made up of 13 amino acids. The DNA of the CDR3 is TGTGCCAGCAGCATCCGGGACCGTCACGAGCAGTACTTC. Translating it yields CASSIRDRHEQYF.

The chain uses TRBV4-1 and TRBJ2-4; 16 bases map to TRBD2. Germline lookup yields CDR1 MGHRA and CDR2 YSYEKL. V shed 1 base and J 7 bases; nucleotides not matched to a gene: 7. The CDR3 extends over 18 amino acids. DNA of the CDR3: TGCGCCAGCAGCCAAGCGCCGGGACTAGCGGGAGGGCCCAACATTCAGTACTTC. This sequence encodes CASSQAPGLAGGPNIQYF.

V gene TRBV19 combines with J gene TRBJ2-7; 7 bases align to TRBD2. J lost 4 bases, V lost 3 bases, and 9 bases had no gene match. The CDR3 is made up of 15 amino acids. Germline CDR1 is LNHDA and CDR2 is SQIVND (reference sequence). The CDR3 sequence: CASSIWAGAEYEQYF. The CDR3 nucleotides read TGTGCCAGTAGTATTTGGGCGGGAGCTGAGTACGAGCAGTACTTC.

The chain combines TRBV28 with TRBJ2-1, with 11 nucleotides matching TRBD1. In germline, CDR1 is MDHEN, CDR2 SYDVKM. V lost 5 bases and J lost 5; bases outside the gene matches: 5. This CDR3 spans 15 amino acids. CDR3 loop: CASSHPGQGDNEQFF. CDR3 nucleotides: TGTGCCAGCAGTCACCCGGGACAGGGGGACAATGAGCAGTTCTTC.

CDR3 DNA: TGTGCCAGCAGGGGGGGGGATCAGCCCCAGCATTTT. Protein sequence: CASRGGDQPQHF. The chain uses TRBV6-1 and TRBJ1-5; D may be TRBD1 (5 bases). Trimming removed 6 bases from V and 5 bases from J, with 8 bases in between. The V gene's germline CDR1 is MNHNS and CDR2 SASEGT. CDR3 length equals 12 residues.

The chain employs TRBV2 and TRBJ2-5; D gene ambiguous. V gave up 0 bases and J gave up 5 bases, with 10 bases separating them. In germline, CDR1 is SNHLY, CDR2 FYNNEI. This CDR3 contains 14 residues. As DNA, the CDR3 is TGTGCCAGCAGTGAAGCGCTTCCGGGTGAGACCCAGTACTTC. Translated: CASSEALPGETQYF.

This CDR3 reads CASSLSDSGPQHF. The DNA for the CDR3 is TGTGCCAGCAGTCTCAGCGATTCGGGGCCCCAGCATTTT. V and J are TRBV6-2 or TRBV6-3 and TRBJ1-5; D is unresolved. The ends were cut back, 5 bases at V and 9 bases at J, with 14 bases in the middle. Germline assignment: CDR1 MNHEY and CDR2 SVGEGT. The CDR3 contains 13 residues.